This record covers a single T cell receptor beta chain. The target antigen is unknown. The data originate from a study of T cell responses to AZD1222 COVID-19 vaccine. Study-wide results and caveats: Per reports, nearly half of all spike-specific TCRs target regions that are unmutated in variants.

Data came from immunoSEQ multiplex PCR; TCRdb stores just in-frame clones and leaves some out. This table holds 140,000 to 150,000 clones, more than 85% found once. Trimming took 6 bases from V and 4 from J, leaving 9 bases between them. Germline V lookup: CDR1 SNHLY, CDR2 FYNNEI. This CDR3 is 13 amino acids long. The sequenced sample was peripheral blood, obtained on day 0 of AZD1222 vaccination. This TCR was sampled from an adult in good health. The chain recombines TRBV2 with TRBJ2-2, with D possibly being TRBD1 or TRBD2 (5 bases each). The chain's CDR3 is CASRRDLTGELFF. The CDR3 DNA follows: TGTGCCAGCAGGAGGGACCTCACCGGGGAGCTGTTTTTT.